The clone carrying this T cell receptor beta chain was observed a single time. Germline V lookup: CDR1 MDHEN, CDR2 SYDVKM. Deletions cut 2 bases from V and 4 bases from J, with 6 bases between. This CDR3 has 12 amino acids. Methods used by the authors: Estimated nucleated cell counts came from reference gene primer amplification. TCRdb's copy holds only in-frame clones and misses some; the assay was immunoSEQ multiplex PCR. V, J and clone size are those of that table, while D and trimming were read from the DNA. The sample lists 65,000 to 95,000 clones, 80% occurring once. This entry is derived from a study of blood T cell repertoires in COVID-19. Study background: Both acute and convalescent COVID-19 samples were obtained from the United States, Italy and Spain. Sample material is recorded as cDNA or gDNA derived from T cells, B-cell-depleted T cells, or PBMCs.

The specimen was peripheral blood. The clonotype originates from a middle-aged woman with active or convalescent COVID-19. The genes are TRBV28 and TRBJ2-7; D is perhaps TRBD1 (5 bases). CDR3 in DNA: TGTGCCAGCAGTTTAAGGGGTTACGAGCAGTACTTC. It is translated as CASSLRGYEQYF. The whole variable domain, remainder taken from reference TRBV28 and TRBJ2-7, is DVKVTQSSRYLVKRTGEKVFLECVQDMDHENMFWYRQDPGLGLRLIYFSYDVKMKEKGDIPEGYSVSREKKERFSLILESASTNQTSMYLCASSLRGYEQYFGPGTRLTVT.